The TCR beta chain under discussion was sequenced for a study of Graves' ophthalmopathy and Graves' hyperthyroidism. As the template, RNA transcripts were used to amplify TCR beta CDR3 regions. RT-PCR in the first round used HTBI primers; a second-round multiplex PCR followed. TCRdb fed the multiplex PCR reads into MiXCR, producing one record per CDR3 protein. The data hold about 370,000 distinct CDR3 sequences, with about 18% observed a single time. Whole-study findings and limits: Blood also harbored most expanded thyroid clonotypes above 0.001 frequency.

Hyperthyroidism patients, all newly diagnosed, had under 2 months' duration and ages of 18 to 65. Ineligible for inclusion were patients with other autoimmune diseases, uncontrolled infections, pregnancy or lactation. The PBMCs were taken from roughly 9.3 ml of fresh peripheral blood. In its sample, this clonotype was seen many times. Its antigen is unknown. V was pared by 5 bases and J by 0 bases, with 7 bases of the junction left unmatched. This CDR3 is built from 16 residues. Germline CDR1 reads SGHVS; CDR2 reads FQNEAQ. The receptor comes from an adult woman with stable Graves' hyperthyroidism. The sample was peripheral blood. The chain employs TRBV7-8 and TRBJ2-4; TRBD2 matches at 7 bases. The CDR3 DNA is TGTGCCAGCAGCCGGAGCGGGAAAATAGCCAAAAACATTCAGTACTTC. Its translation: CASSRSGKIAKNIQYF.